What follows are 28 T cell receptor beta chains derived from one specimen sequenced in a study of T cell responses to AZD1222 COVID-19 vaccine. Sequenced by immunoSEQ multiplex PCR; TCRdb stores in-frame clones only, minus some. The sample lists some 86,000 clones; roughly 86% were seen once. Source: peripheral blood, taken 28 days after the second AZD1222 dose. These receptors came from an adult who received the AZD1222 COVID-19 vaccine.

The gene calls are TRBV15 and TRBJ2-3; D might be TRBD2 (5 bases). This CDR3 is built from 15 residues. The germline V gene encodes CDR1 LNHNV and CDR2 YYDKDF (reference sequence). Trimming took off 0 bases at V and 4 bases at J, with 11 bases between the two ends. The CDR3 DNA reads as TGTGCCACCAGCAGAGAGGCAAGCGGCCCAGATACGCAGTATTTT. This translates into CATSREASGPDTQYF.

This clone occurred a few times. This rearrangement joins TRBV3-1 (or the pseudogene TRBV3-2) to TRBJ2-7; perhaps TRBD2 as D (6 bases). V gave up 3 bases and J gave up 0 bases, with 9 bases separating them. The CDR3 extends over 14 amino acids. Germline CDR1 and CDR2: LGHDT and YNNKEL (reference sequence). As DNA, the CDR3 is TGTGCCAGCAGCCACCCGACTAGCTCCTACGAGCAGTACTTC. This codes for CASSHPTSSYEQYF.

The chain recombines TRBV12-3 or TRBV12-4 with TRBJ2-1; D unclear. V shed 1 base and J shed 3 bases, with 4 bases lying between them. CDR3 size: 13 residues. The CDR3 region is CASSLVSYNEQFF. CDR3 bases: TGTGCCAGCAGTTTAGTAAGCTACAATGAGCAGTTCTTC.

The rearrangement uses TRBV19 and TRBJ2-7; no firm D call. V shed 1 base and J shed 4 bases, with 14 bases lying between them. Germline V lookup: CDR1 LNHDA, CDR2 SQIVND (reference sequence). The CDR3 has 15 amino acids. CDR3 in amino acids: CASSIAGQLRYEQYF. The CDR3 DNA sequence: TGTGCCAGTAGTATAGCAGGTCAGCTTCGGTACGAGCAGTACTTC.

V is TRBV11-3 and J is TRBJ2-7, with 10 bases lining up with TRBD2. Looked up from germline, CDR1 is SGHNT and CDR2 is YENEEA. The CDR3 has 15 residues. J was trimmed by 0 bases and V by 2 bases; bases with no gene match: 1. The CDR3 DNA follows: TGTGCCAGCAGCTTAACTAGCGGGGCCTCCTACGAGCAGTACTTC. Translation gives CASSLTSGASYEQYF.

In its sample, this clone was seen once. Other DNA sequences in the sample encode the same CDR3. The chain carries TRBV9 and TRBJ2-1; unclear D gene. The CDR3 is made up of 15 amino acids. Germline assignment: CDR1 SGDLS and CDR2 YYNGEE. Deletions cut 0 bases from V and 0 bases from J, with 7 bases between. CDR3 region: CASSVAPSSYNEQFF. CDR3 DNA sequence: TGTGCCAGCAGCGTAGCCCCTTCCTCCTACAATGAGCAGTTCTTC. The full variable domain, its missing parts supplied by reference TRBV9 and TRBJ2-1, is DSGVTQTPKHLITATGQRVTLRCSPRSGDLSVYWYQQSLDQGLQFLIQYYNGEERAKGNILERFSAQQFPDLHSELNLSSLELGDSALYFCASSVAPSSYNEQFFGPGTRLTVL.

The J gene is TRBJ2-1, the V gene TRBV10-1; D perhaps matches TRBD2 (6 bases). The CDR3 loop spans 16 amino acids. Germline V gene lookup returns CDR1 WNHNN and CDR2 SYGVQD (reference sequence). The V gene lost 0 bases and the J gene lost 6 bases, with 15 bases spanning the gap. The CDR3 DNA sequence: TGCGCCAGCAGTGAGTCTTGGGGACTCACCGGCAATGAGCAGTTCTTC. It codes for CASSESWGLTGNEQFF.

V gene TRBV28 combines with J gene TRBJ2-3; the D call may be TRBD1 or TRBD2 (6 bases each). CDR1 and CDR2 (germline): MDHEN, SYDVKM. The CDR3 totals 15 residues. Trimming took off 0 bases at V and 5 bases at J, with 12 bases between the two ends. The CDR3 loop is CASSLWGGRIDTQYF. The CDR3 DNA reads TGTGCCAGCAGTTTATGGGGGGGCAGGATAGATACGCAGTATTTT.

The gene calls are TRBV7-2 and TRBJ1-4; D gene ambiguous. CDR1 SGHTA and CDR2 FQGNSA come from the germline V gene. Between the trimmed V and J ends, which lost 5 bases and 3 bases, there was a span of 16 bases. The CDR3 loop spans 16 amino acids. CDR3 bases: TGTGCCAGCAGCCCCCGCATAAGAGGCGCTAATGAAAAACTGTTTTTT. Amino acid sequence: CASSPRIRGANEKLFF.

J is TRBJ2-2 and V is TRBV28; D is uncertain. The germline V and J ends were trimmed by 6 bases and 6 bases, with 8 bases remaining between them. Germline assignment: CDR1 MDHEN and CDR2 SYDVKM. The CDR3 sequence is 12 residues long. CDR3 sequence: CASRARAGELFF. CDR3 nucleotides: TGTGCCAGCAGGGCCCGGGCCGGGGAGCTGTTTTTT.

This clone is a singleton in its sample. The V gene is TRBV10-2, the J gene TRBJ2-1, with 7 bases fitting TRBD1. V dropped 7 bases and J dropped 6; count of bases not matched to a gene: 6. Per germline, CDR1 WSHSY and CDR2 SAAADI. This CDR3 is 13 amino acids long. CDR3 DNA: TGCGCCAGCATCAGGGACAGTTTCAATGAGCAGTTCTTC. Its translation is CASIRDSFNEQFF.

This clone came up a few times. The chain uses TRBV5-7 and TRBJ2-7; the match to TRBD1 covers 8 bases. TRBV5-7 is designated an ORF whose function remains uncertain. CDR3 length equals 13 residues. Germline trimming cut 0 bases from V and 5 bases from J; bases unmatched to any gene: 1. CDR3 region: CASSLAGGHEQYF. In nucleotides, the CDR3 is TGTGCCAGCAGCTTGGCAGGGGGCCACGAGCAGTACTTC.

V usage is TRBV24-1 and J usage is TRBJ2-1, with D perhaps being TRBD1 or TRBD2 (6 bases each). The CDR3 loop spans 14 amino acids. Between the trimmed V and J ends, which lost 5 bases and 1 base, there was a span of 8 bases. CDR1 KGHDR and CDR2 SFDVKD come from the germline V gene. The CDR3 is CATSVGGSYNEQFF. The CDR3 DNA follows: TGTGCCACCAGTGTAGGGGGGTCCTACAATGAGCAGTTCTTC.

The chain links TRBV28 to TRBJ1-3; D ambiguous. Germline CDR1 and CDR2: MDHEN and SYDVKM. CDR3 length: 15 amino acids. Between the trimmed V and J ends, which lost 5 bases and 2 bases, there was a span of 13 bases. DNA for the CDR3: TGTGCCAGCAGTCCTCTGGCCCCTCCTGGAAACACCATATATTTT. Protein: CASSPLAPPGNTIYF.

The chain has TRBV6-6 and TRBJ1-2; the D gene is possibly TRBD1 (6 bases). The CDR3 sequence is 15 residues long. Germline CDR1 is MNHNY and CDR2 is SVGAGI (reference sequence). Trimming shortened V by 0 bases and J by 2 bases, and 10 bases separated the two germline ends. CDR3 protein: CASSYSWQGNYGYTF. The CDR3 DNA reads as TGTGCCAGCAGTTACTCGTGGCAGGGGAACTATGGCTACACCTTC.

V gene TRBV5-1 combines with J gene TRBJ2-7; D is unclear. Germline V CDR1 and CDR2: SGHRS, YFSETQ. Trimming left V 5 bases short and J 1 base short, with 7 bases between. The CDR3 has 12 amino acids. The CDR3 DNA is TGCGCCAGCAGTTCCCGTTCCTACGAGCAGTACTTC. Its translation: CASSSRSYEQYF.

This clone has a single count. V gene TRBV3-1 (or the pseudogene TRBV3-2) combines with J gene TRBJ2-1; the match to TRBD2 covers 9 bases. J lost 6 bases, V lost 2 bases, and 8 bases had no gene match. Germline V gene data show CDR1 as LGHDT and CDR2 as YNNKEL (reference sequence). This CDR3 spans 16 amino acids. The CDR3 region is CASSQSATSGLNEQFF. CDR3 DNA: TGTGCCAGCAGCCAAAGTGCGACTAGCGGACTCAATGAGCAGTTCTTC.

The V call is TRBV28, the J call TRBJ2-7; 10 positions agree with TRBD2. CDR1 MDHEN and CDR2 SYDVKM come from the germline V gene. V was clipped by 7 bases and J by 4 bases; unmatched bases: 7. The CDR3 consists of 14 residues. CDR3: CASIQREGSYEQYF. The DNA for the CDR3 is TGTGCCAGCATCCAGCGGGAGGGGAGTTACGAGCAGTACTTC.

This chain uses TRBV24-1 with TRBJ2-4, with TRBD1 as a possible D gene (5 bases). Trimming removed 1 base at V and 0 bases at J, with 21 bases between. CDR3 length: 20 amino acids. Per germline, CDR1 KGHDR and CDR2 SFDVKD. DNA for the CDR3: TGTGCCACCAGTGATTTTCATTGGGTGCTGGACAACCTAGCCAAAAACATTCAGTACTTC. Its protein is CATSDFHWVLDNLAKNIQYF.

CDR3 loop: CASSHDEFGYTF. The CDR3 DNA follows: TGTGCCAGCAGCCACGATGAGTTTGGCTACACCTTC. This chain uses TRBV11-2 with TRBJ1-2; D is undetermined. Germline loops: CDR1 SGHAT, CDR2 FQNNGV. This CDR3 region has 12 residues. V gave up 5 bases and J gave up 7 bases, with 11 bases separating them.

V gene TRBV5-1 combines with J gene TRBJ2-3, with D tentatively TRBD2 (5 bases). V was clipped by 0 bases and J by 4 bases, with 9 bases between them. CDR1 is SGHRS, CDR2 YFSETQ, per germline. This CDR3 contains 14 residues. CDR3 nucleotide sequence: TGCGCCAGCAGCTTGGCAGGCGGGTCAGATACGCAGTATTTT. Amino acid sequence: CASSLAGGSDTQYF.

V gene TRBV7-2 combines with J gene TRBJ1-5; 10 nucleotides align to TRBD1. The CDR3 consists of 17 residues. Germline V lookup: CDR1 SGHTA, CDR2 FQGNSA. The ends lost 6 bases at V and 1 base at J; junction bases unmatched: 9. CDR3 coding DNA: TGTGCCAGCAGTCTCAGGACAGGGGGGCGGAGCAATCAGCCCCAGCATTTT. This translates into CASSLRTGGRSNQPQHF.

The CDR3 DNA is TGCGCCAGCAGCCACGTCCTAGGGGCGGGTCAGCCCCAGCATTTT. This gives the protein CASSHVLGAGQPQHF. The chain has TRBV4-3 and TRBJ1-5; D is possibly TRBD1 (5 bases). V was trimmed by 3 bases and J by 6 bases, leaving 15 bases between them. The CDR3 runs 15 residues. From germline, CDR1 is LGHNA and CDR2 YSLEER.

The chain has TRBV3-1 (or the pseudogene TRBV3-2) and TRBJ2-7; TRBD1 aligns across 8 bases. Germline loops: CDR1 LGHDT, CDR2 YNNKEL (reference sequence). The CDR3 is 17 residues long. The V segment lost 3 bases and the J segment 2 bases; nucleotides outside the gene matches: 12. The CDR3 DNA reads as TGTGCCAGCAGCCATAGATTCCGGGACAGGAAAACCTACGAGCAGTACTTC. Translating it yields CASSHRFRDRKTYEQYF.

The chain carries TRBV7-2 and TRBJ2-1; D perhaps matches TRBD2 (5 bases). Germline loops: CDR1 SGHTA, CDR2 FQGNSA. This CDR3 comprises 15 residues. V gave up 3 bases and J gave up 6 bases, with 15 bases separating them. CDR3 bases: TGTGCCAGCAGCTTTAATATGCTAGCCGCCAATGAGCAGTTCTTC. It codes for CASSFNMLAANEQFF.

This clone was detected only once. The rearrangement joins TRBV10-2 to TRBJ1-5; D unresolved. Germline assignment: CDR1 WSHSY and CDR2 SAAADI. The CDR3 contains 19 residues. The V gene lost 2 bases and the J gene lost 5 bases, with 25 bases spanning the gap. CDR3 sequence: CASSEVEGVVIGLHQPQHF. DNA of the CDR3: TGCGCCAGCAGTGAGGTTGAGGGAGTTGTGATCGGCCTCCATCAGCCCCAGCATTTT.

The V call is TRBV6-5, the J call TRBJ2-2; 9 positions match TRBD1. There are 14 residues in the CDR3. The germline CDR1 and CDR2 sequences are MNHEY and SVGAGI. V dropped 8 bases and J dropped 3; count of bases not matched to a gene: 4. The CDR3 spells CASDRGSDTGELFF. The DNA for the CDR3 is TGTGCCAGCGACAGGGGGTCAGACACCGGGGAGCTGTTTTTT.

The chain uses TRBV28 and TRBJ1-3; D may be TRBD1 (5 bases). The V end was cut by 5 bases, the J end by 7 bases, with 9 bases between. The germline gives CDR1 MDHEN, CDR2 SYDVKM. The CDR3 is 12 residues long. This CDR3 reads CASSRGGNTIYF. CDR3 nucleotides: TGTGCCAGCAGTCGCGGGGGGAACACCATATATTTT.